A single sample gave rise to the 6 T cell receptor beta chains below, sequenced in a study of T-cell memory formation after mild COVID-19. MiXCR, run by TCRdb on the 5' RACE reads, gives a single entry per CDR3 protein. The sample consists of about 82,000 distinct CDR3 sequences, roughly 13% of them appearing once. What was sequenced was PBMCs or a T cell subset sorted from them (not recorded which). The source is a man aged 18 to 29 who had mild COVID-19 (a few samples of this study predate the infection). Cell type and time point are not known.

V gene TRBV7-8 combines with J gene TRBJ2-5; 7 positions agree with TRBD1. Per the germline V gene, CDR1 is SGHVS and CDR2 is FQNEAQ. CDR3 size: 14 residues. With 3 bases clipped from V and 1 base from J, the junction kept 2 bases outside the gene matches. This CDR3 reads CASSFGTVQETQYF. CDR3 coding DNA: TGTGCCAGCAGCTTCGGGACAGTCCAAGAGACCCAGTACTTC.

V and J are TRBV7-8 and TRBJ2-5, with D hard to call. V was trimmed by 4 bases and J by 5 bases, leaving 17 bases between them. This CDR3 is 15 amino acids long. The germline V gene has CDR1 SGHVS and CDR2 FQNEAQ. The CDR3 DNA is TGTGCCAGCAGCTCTGCACGAGCCCCTCGGGAGACCCAGTACTTC. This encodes CASSSARAPRETQYF.

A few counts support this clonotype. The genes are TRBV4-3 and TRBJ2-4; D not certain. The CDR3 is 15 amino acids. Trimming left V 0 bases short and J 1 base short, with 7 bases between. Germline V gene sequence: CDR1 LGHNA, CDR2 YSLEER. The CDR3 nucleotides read TGCGCCAGCAGCCAAGAAGGCACGGCCAAAAACATTCAGTACTTC. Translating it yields CASSQEGTAKNIQYF.

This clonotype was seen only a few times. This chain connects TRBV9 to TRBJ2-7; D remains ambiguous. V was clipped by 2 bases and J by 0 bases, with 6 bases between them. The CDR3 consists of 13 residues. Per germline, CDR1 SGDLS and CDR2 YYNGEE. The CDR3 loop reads CASSVGHSYEQYF. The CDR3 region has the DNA TGTGCCAGCAGCGTGGGTCACTCCTACGAGCAGTACTTC.

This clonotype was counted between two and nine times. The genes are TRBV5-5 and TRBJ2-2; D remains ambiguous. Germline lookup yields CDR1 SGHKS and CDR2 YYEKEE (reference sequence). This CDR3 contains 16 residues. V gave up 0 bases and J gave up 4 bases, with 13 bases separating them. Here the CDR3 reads CASSLGVAVITGELFF. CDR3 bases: TGTGCCAGCAGCTTGGGCGTCGCAGTCATCACCGGGGAGCTGTTTTTT. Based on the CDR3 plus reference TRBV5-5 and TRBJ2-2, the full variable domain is DAGVTQSPTHLIKTRGQQVTLRCSPISGHKSVSWYQQVLGQGPQFIFQYYEKEERGRGNFPDRFSARQFPNYSSELNVNALLLGDSALYLCASSLGVAVITGELFFGEGSRLTVL.

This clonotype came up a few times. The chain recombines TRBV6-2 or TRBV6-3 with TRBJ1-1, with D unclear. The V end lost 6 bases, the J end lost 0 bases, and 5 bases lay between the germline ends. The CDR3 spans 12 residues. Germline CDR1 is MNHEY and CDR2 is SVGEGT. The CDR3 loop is CASSLLNTEAFF. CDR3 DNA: TGTGCCAGCAGCCTACTGAACACTGAAGCTTTCTTT.